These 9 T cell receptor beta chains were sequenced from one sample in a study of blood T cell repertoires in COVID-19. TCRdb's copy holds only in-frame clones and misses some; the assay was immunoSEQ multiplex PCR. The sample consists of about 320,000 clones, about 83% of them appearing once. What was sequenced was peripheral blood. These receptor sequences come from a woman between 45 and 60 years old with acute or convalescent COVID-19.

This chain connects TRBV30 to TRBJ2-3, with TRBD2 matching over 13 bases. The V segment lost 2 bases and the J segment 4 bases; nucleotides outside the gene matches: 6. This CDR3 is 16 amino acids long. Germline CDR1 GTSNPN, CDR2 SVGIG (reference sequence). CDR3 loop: CAWSPGLAGLADTQYF. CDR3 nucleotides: TGTGCCTGGAGTCCGGGACTAGCGGGATTAGCAGATACGCAGTATTTT.

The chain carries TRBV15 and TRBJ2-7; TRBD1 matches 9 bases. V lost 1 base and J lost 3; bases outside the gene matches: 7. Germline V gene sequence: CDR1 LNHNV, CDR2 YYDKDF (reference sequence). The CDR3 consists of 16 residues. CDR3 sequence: CATSRGSPGQGYEQYF. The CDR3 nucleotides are TGTGCCACCAGCAGAGGCTCCCCGGGACAGGGCTACGAGCAGTACTTC.

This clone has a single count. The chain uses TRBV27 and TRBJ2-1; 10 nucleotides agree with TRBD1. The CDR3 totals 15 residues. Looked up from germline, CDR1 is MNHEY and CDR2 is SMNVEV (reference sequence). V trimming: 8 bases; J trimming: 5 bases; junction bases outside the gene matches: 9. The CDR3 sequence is CASLSRDRGDNEQFF. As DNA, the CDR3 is TGTGCCAGCCTAAGCCGGGACAGGGGCGACAATGAGCAGTTCTTC.

This CDR3 reads CASSLPGSGEQFF. CDR3 nucleotides: TGTGCCAGCAGCTTGCCAGGGTCGGGTGAGCAGTTCTTC. The J gene is TRBJ2-1, the V gene TRBV7-8, with a weak D call TRBD1 (5 bases). The V gene lost 3 bases and the J gene lost 9 bases, with 12 bases spanning the gap. The CDR3 runs to 13 residues. The germline gives CDR1 SGHVS, CDR2 FQNEAQ. The complete variable domain, with remaining parts taken from reference TRBV7-8 and TRBJ2-1, reads GAGVSQSPRYKVAKRGQDVALRCDPISGHVSLFWYQQALGQGPEFLTYFQNEAQLDKSGLPSDRFFAERPEGSVSTLKIQRTQQEDSAVYLCASSLPGSGEQFFGPGTRLTVL.

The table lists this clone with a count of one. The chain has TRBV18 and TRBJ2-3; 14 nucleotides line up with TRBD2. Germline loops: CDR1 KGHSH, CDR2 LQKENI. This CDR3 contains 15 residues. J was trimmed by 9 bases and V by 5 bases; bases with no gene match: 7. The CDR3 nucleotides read TGTGCCAGCTCAAAGACTAGCGGGAGGGCTTGGACGCAGTATTTT. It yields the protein CASSKTSGRAWTQYF.

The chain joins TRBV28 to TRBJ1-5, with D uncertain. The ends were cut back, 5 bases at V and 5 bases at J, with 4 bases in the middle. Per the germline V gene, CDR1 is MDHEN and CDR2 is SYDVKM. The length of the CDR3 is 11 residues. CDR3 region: CASSTHQPQHF. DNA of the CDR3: TGTGCCAGCAGTACACATCAGCCCCAGCATTTT.

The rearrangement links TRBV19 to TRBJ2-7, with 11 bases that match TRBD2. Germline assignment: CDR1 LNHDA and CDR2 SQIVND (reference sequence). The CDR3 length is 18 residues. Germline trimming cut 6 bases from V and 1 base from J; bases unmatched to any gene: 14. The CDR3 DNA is TGTGCCAGTAGGCGACAGGGGAAACGACTAGCGGGGTCCTACGAGCAGTACTTC. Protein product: CASRRQGKRLAGSYEQYF.

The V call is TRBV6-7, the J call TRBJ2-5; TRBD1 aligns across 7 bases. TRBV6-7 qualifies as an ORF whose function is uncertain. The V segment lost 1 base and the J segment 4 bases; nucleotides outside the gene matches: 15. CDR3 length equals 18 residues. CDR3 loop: CASSYLWAGGIFRETQYF. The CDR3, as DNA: TGTGCCAGCAGTTACTTGTGGGCAGGGGGAATTTTTCGAGAGACCCAGTACTTC.

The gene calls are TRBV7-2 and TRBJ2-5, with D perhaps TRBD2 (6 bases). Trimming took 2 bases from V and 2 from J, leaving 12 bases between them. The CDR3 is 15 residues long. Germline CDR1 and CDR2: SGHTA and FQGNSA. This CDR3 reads CASSLFGGAQETQYF. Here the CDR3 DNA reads TGTGCCAGCAGCTTATTCGGCGGGGCTCAAGAGACCCAGTACTTC. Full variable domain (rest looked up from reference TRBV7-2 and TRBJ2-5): GAGVSQSPSNKVTEKGKDVELRCDPISGHTALYWYRQSLGQGLEFLIYFQGNSAPDKSGLPSDRFSAERTGGSVSTLTIQRTQQEDSAVYLCASSLFGGAQETQYFGPGTRLLVL.